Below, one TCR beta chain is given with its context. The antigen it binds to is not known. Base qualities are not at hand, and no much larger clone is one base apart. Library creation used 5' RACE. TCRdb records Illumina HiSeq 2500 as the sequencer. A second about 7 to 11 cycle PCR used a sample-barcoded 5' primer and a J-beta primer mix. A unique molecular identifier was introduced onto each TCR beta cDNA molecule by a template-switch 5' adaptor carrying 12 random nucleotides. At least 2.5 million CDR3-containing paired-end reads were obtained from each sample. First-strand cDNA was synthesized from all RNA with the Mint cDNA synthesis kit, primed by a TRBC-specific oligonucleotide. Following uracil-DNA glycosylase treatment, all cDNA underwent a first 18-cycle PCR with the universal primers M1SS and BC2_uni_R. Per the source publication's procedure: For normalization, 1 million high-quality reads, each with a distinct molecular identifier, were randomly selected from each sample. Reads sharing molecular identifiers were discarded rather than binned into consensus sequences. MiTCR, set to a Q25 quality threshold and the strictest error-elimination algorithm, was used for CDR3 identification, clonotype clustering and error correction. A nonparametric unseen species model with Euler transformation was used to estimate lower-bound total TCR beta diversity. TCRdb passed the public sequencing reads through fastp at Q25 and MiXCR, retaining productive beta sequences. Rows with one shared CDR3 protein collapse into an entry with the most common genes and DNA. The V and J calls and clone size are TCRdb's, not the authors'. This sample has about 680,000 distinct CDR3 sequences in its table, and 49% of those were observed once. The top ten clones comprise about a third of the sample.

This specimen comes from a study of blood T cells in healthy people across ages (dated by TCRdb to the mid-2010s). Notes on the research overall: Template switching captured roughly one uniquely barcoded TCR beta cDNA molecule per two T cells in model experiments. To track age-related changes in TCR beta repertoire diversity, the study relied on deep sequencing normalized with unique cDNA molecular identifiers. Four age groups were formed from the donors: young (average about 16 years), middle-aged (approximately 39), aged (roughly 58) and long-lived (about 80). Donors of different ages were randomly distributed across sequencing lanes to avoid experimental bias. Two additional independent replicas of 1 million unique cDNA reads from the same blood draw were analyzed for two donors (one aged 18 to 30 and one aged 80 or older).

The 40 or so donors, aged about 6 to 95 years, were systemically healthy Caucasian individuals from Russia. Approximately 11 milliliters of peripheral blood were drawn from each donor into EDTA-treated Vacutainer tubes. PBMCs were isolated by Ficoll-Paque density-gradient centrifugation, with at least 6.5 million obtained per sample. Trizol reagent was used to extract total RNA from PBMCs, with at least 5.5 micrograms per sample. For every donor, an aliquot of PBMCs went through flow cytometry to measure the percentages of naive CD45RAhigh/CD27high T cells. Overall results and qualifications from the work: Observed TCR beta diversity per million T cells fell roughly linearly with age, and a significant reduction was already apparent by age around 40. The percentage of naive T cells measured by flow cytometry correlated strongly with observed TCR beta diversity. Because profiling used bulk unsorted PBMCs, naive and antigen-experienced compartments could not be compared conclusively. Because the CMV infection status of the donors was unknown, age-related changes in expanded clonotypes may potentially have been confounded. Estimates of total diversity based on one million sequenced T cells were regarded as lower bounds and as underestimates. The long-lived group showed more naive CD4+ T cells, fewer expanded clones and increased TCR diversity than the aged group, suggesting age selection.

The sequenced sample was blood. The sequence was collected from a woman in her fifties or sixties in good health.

CDR3 loop: CATSRASGTYEQYF. The base sequence is TGTGCCACCAGCAGAGCTAGCGGGACCTACGAGCAGTACTTC. In this chain, TRBV15 is recombined with TRBJ2-7, with 9 bases in between that match TRBD2. Counted from cysteine to phenylalanine, this CDR3 has 14 amino acids. CDR3 DNA only is kept here, 42 bases in frame from base 1. Unmatched junction bases come to 0, with V trimmed by 1 base and J by 2 bases. Taken from the germline V gene (reference sequence), the CDR1 and CDR2 loops are LNHNV and YYDKDF.